The 23 T cell receptor beta chains below all came from one sample that was sequenced in a study of esophageal squamous cell carcinoma under preoperative chemotherapy. Time point noted: before preoperative PTX-NDP chemotherapy. TCRdb itself ran the PCR reads through MiXCR, one entry per CDR3 protein. The sample holds roughly 30,000 distinct CDR3 sequences, around 50% seen once. Sample acquisition took place from a patient given preoperative chemotherapy. Receptors were obtained from a human donor with esophageal squamous cell carcinoma. The donor label of this sample is uncertain.

This clonotype was recorded at least ten times. This chain uses TRBV11-2 with TRBJ2-1; 12 nucleotides align to TRBD2. CDR1 and CDR2 from the germline V gene are SGHAT and FQNNGV. The CDR3 extends over 15 amino acids. V lost 5 bases to trimming and J lost 7 bases; unmatched junction nucleotides: 6. The DNA for the CDR3 is TGTGCCAGCAGCCCGACTAGCGGGAGCGCAAATGAGCAGTTCTTC. Its translation is CASSPTSGSANEQFF.

In the case of this clonotype: A read error may account for a junction end that differs from germline. The J gene is TRBJ2-3, the V gene TRBV6-5; D call uncertain. Germline loops: CDR1 MNHEY, CDR2 SVGAGI. This CDR3 is 16 amino acids long. DNA of the CDR3: TGTGCCAGCAGTTACTCAGCGCTGTGGGCCGAAGACACGCAGTACTTT. Encoded protein: CASSYSALWAEDTQYF.

This chain joins TRBV20-1 and TRBJ2-2, with 7 bases matching TRBD2. The germline gives CDR1 DFQATT, CDR2 SNEGSKA (reference sequence). The CDR3 contains 20 residues. V was clipped by 0 bases and J by 6 bases; unmatched bases: 22. CDR3 in DNA: TGCAGTGCTAGAGATGAAGGGAGGAGCGGGAAGCCCTCGGGGGCCGGGGAGCTGTTTTTT. Translating gives CSARDEGRSGKPSGAGELFF.

On this clonotype: A much more abundant neighbour one base away suggests this may be a read error. The CDR3 sequence: CANSSLGMGEREEQYF. CDR3 nucleotides: TGTGCCAACAGCTCCCTGGGCATGGGTGAAAGGGAGGAGCAGTACTTC. V and J are TRBV5-6 and TRBJ2-1; a possible D gene is TRBD2 (5 bases). The DNA matches TRBJ2-7 better at its end, which makes the J call doubtful. The CDR3 totals 16 residues. Per germline, CDR1 SGHDT and CDR2 YYEEEE.

V and J are TRBV7-2 and TRBJ2-1, with 10 bases that match TRBD2. The germline CDR1 and CDR2 sequences are SGHTA and FQGNSA. The CDR3 is 15 residues long. The V and J ends lost 6 bases and 5 bases, in that order; junction bases with no gene match: 7. DNA of the CDR3: TGTGCCAGCAGGGGGTGGACTAGCGGAGACAATGAGCAGTTCTTC. Its translation is CASRGWTSGDNEQFF. Full variable domain (remainder filled in from reference TRBV7-2 and TRBJ2-1): GAGVSQSPSNKVTEKGKDVELRCDPISGHTALYWYRQSLGQGLEFLIYFQGNSAPDKSGLPSDRFSAERTGGSVSTLTIQRTQQEDSAVYLCASRGWTSGDNEQFFGPGTRLTVL.

This clonotype was observed a few times. The CDR3 DNA follows: TGTGCCAGCAGCCCCATATTTGGCTCTGGAAACACCATATATTTT. It translates to CASSPIFGSGNTIYF. The chain is built from TRBV11-2 and TRBJ1-3; D is unresolved. The CDR3 runs to 15 residues. V was clipped by 5 bases and J by 0 bases, with 11 bases between them. The germline V gene has CDR1 SGHAT and CDR2 FQNNGV.

This clonotype was counted ten times or more. V is TRBV27 and J is TRBJ2-5; no clear D. V lost 4 bases, J lost 11 bases, and 20 bases lay in between. In germline, CDR1 is MNHEY, CDR2 SMNVEV (reference sequence). The CDR3 contains 14 residues. CDR3 DNA sequence: TGTGCCAGCAGTTCTTCCCCAGGCTCTCGTGAGCAGTACTTC. Amino acids: CASSSSPGSREQYF.

The V and J genes are TRBV7-2 and TRBJ2-5, with 7 bases fitting TRBD1. V lost 11 bases and J lost 1; bases outside the gene matches: 13. Germline V gives CDR1 SGHTA, CDR2 FQGNSA. The CDR3 is made up of 15 amino acids. The CDR3 is CAGGLGGRGQETQYF. CDR3 sequence (DNA): TGTGCCGGGGGCTTAGGGGGCCGTGGCCAAGAGACCCAGTACTTC.

The chain joins TRBV7-8 to TRBJ2-7, with TRBD1 identical over 9 bases. TRBJ2-1 matches the DNA end more closely, so the J call is doubtful. Germline V lookup: CDR1 SGHVS, CDR2 FQNEAQ. The CDR3 has 15 residues. CDR3 sequence (DNA): TGTGCCAGCAACCTACAGGGGGCGACCTACAATGAGCAGTTCTTC. It is translated as CASNLQGATYNEQFF.

This clonotype was counted a few times. V is TRBV12-3 or TRBV12-4 and J is TRBJ2-3; D is possibly TRBD1 or TRBD2 (5 bases each). V dropped 5 bases and J dropped 0 bases, with 12 bases sitting between them. This CDR3 is built from 15 residues. The CDR3 sequence is CASSRNRDSTDTQYF. The CDR3 coding sequence is TGTGCCAGCAGTCGAAACCGGGACAGCACAGATACGCAGTATTTT.

This clonotype was recorded a few times. A much more abundant neighbour one base away suggests this may be a read error. This sequence joins TRBV6-1 and TRBJ2-1, with 7 bases aligning to TRBD2. The length of the CDR3 is 14 residues. The J segment lost 10 bases and the V segment lost 6 bases, leaving 12 bases of the junction unmatched. CDR1 is MNHNS and CDR2 is SASEGT in the germline V gene. The CDR3 loop reads CASRAAGTKNEQFF. Written as DNA, the CDR3 is TGTGCCAGCAGGGCAGCGGGAACGAAAAACGAGCAGTTCTTC.

In its sample, this clonotype was seen many times. A read error is possible here, since a much larger clone lies one base away. The chain uses TRBV7-2 and TRBJ2-1; 7 positions match TRBD2. CDR3 size: 13 residues. Germline V gene data show CDR1 as SGHTA and CDR2 as FQGNSA. With V trimmed by 1 base and J by 12 bases, 6 bases remained unmatched. CDR3 protein: CASSLVRGDGQFF. The CDR3 DNA follows: TGTGCCAGCAGCTTAGTTCGGGGGGACGGGCAGTTCTTC.

This clonotype was recorded many times. The rearrangement joins TRBV11-1 to TRBJ2-5, with D perhaps being TRBD1 or TRBD2 (5 bases each). The CDR3 has 13 residues. Germline V gene data show CDR1 as SGHAT and CDR2 as FQDESV (reference sequence). V was trimmed by 8 bases and J by 11 bases, leaving 21 bases between them. The CDR3 DNA is TGTGCCAGCCGCGCCATGGGGGTCAATGAGCAGTACTTC. This gives the protein CASRAMGVNEQYF.

Of note for this clonotype: The final CDR3 position lacks the conserved phenylalanine or tryptophan, pointing to a likely read error. The DNA is omitted, as the CDR3 cannot be located on it reliably, and the CDR3 follows TCRdb's listing. The V gene is TRBV7-6, the J gene TRBJ2-5; the tabulated D call, TRBD2, remains unverified against the DNA. The CDR3 totals 17 residues, both ends included. CDR1 SGHVS and CDR2 FNYEAQ come from the germline V gene. The CDR3 loop is CASSSTRWTRGGATQLS.

The V gene is TRBV7-3, the J gene TRBJ2-5; TRBD2 might be the D (7 bases). Trimming removed 5 bases from V and 10 bases from J, with 29 bases in between. The length of the CDR3 is 17 residues. Germline loops: CDR1 SGHTA, CDR2 FQGTGA. This CDR3 reads CASSVGPGGRVQKIQYF. The CDR3 nucleotides read TGTGCCAGCAGCGTGGGGCCGGGGGGCCGGGTCCAAAAGATCCAGTACTTC.

This clonotype is deemed medium-sized (0.01 to 0.1%). The chain carries TRBV7-8 and TRBJ2-3; 11 bases line up with TRBD2. The CDR3 totals 18 residues. J was trimmed by 3 bases and V by 5 bases; bases with no gene match: 13. Germline CDR1 and CDR2: SGHVS and FQNEAQ. The DNA for the CDR3 is TGTGCCAGCAGCCCCGACGATGGACTAGCGGGTCATACAGATACGCAGTATTTT. The encoded protein is CASSPDDGLAGHTDTQYF.

The rearrangement joins TRBV30 to TRBJ2-4; 8 nucleotides match TRBD2. The better agreement between TRBJ2-1 and the DNA end casts doubt on the J call. The length of the CDR3 is 13 residues. The germline gives CDR1 GTSNPN, CDR2 SVGIG (reference sequence). DNA for the CDR3: TGTGCCTGGAGTACTCAGCGGGGGAATGAGCAGTTCTTC. Translating gives CAWSTQRGNEQFF.

The V and J genes are TRBV12-2 and TRBJ2-1; the D call TRBD2 from the table was never checked on the DNA. TRBV12-2 is a known pseudogene. The CDR3 spans 19 residues. The CDR3 bases are TGTGCAAGTCGTTATCCGGGACTAGCGGGAGGAGGAGAGAGCAATGAGCAGTTCTTC. It is translated as CASRYPGLAGGGESNEQFF.

This clonotype was seen repeatedly, ten times or more. The V gene is TRBV19, the J gene TRBJ2-1, with a weak D call TRBD2 (5 bases). CDR1 is LNHDA, CDR2 SQIVND, per germline (reference sequence). The CDR3 covers 15 residues. V lost 5 bases to trimming and J lost 3 bases, with 14 bases between them. DNA for the CDR3: TGTGCCAGTAGTGGGGTACTAGGAGGCTACAATGAGCAGTTCTTC. Translation: CASSGVLGGYNEQFF.

V is TRBV7-2 and J is TRBJ2-1, with 10 bases that match TRBD2. With the DNA end fitting TRBJ2-4 better, the J assignment may be wrong. Germline CDR1 reads SGHTA; CDR2 reads FQGNSA. CDR3 length equals 16 residues. CDR3 nucleotide sequence: TGTGCCAGCAGGGGAGCGGGGGGGGGGGACAAAGACACTCAGTACTTC. Protein product: CASRGAGGGDKDTQYF.

This rearrangement joins TRBV10-3 to TRBJ2-2; the D gene could be TRBD1 or TRBD2 (5 bases each). The last part of the DNA fits TRBJ2-3 better; the J call may be wrong. The CDR3 has 15 residues. Germline V gene lookup returns CDR1 ENHRY and CDR2 SYGVKD. The CDR3 DNA reads as TGTGCCCGGGGCCACCGGGATGTGAGCACCGAGACGCAGTATTTT. The encoded protein is CARGHRDVSTETQYF.

This clonotype was seen at least ten times. The gene calls are TRBV6-5 and TRBJ2-7; 7 bases are a match to TRBD2. V shed 2 bases and J 4 bases; nucleotides not matched to a gene: 17. This CDR3 is 18 amino acids long. CDR1 and CDR2 from the germline V gene are MNHEY and SVGAGI. CDR3 loop: CASSYRVKSRTRQYEQYF. The CDR3, as DNA: TGTGCCAGCAGTTACAGAGTCAAAAGTCGGACTAGACAATACGAGCAGTACTTC.

This clonotype appeared a single time. An end of the junction does not agree with germline; a read error may underlie this. The chain carries TRBV7-2 and TRBJ2-3; the D gene is possibly TRBD1 (8 bases). Germline assignment: CDR1 SGHTA and CDR2 FQGNSA. The CDR3 contains 16 residues. CDR3 protein: CASSVQGGRAKNIQYF. CDR3 nucleotides: TGTGCCAGCAGCGTACAGGGGGGGAGAGCCAAAAACATTCAGTACTTT.